This T cell receptor beta chain was retrieved from a study of CD8 T cells in ankylosing spondylitis. Trimming took 3 bases from V and 1 from J, leaving 13 bases between them. This CDR3 is built from 15 residues. Germline V gene sequence: CDR1 ENHRY, CDR2 SYGVKD. This clonotype has a handful of counts. Its target is unknown. Generation of TCR beta libraries employed quantitative 5'-RACE incorporating molecular barcodes. Via MiXCR, TCRdb re-called the 5' RACE reads, giving one row per CDR3 protein. The profile covers some 700,000 distinct CDR3 sequences, with around 20% appearing a single time and around 19% taken by the ten largest. Study observations and caveats: Within peripheral blood, clones linked to disease were CD8+ and relatively rare. There was a TCR beta motif, made of fewer than 10 highly homologous variants, that appeared characteristic of ankylosing spondylitis blood. The authors reported significant enrichment of disease-linked clones in matched ankylosing spondylitis synovial fluid. Past studies reported some motif variants in reactive arthritis synovial fluid and blood.

Sequencing input: blood, either unsorted or a sorted T cell fraction (not recorded which). This clonotype was sampled from a male donor with ankylosing spondylitis. V usage is TRBV10-3 and J usage is TRBJ2-7, with D possibly matching TRBD2 (6 bases). The CDR3 DNA is TGTGCCATCAGTGATGGGCCCGGAGGGTCCTACGAGCAGTACTTC. Its translation: CAISDGPGGSYEQYF.